The sequence of this TCR beta chain was determined in a study of shared clonotypes between healthy human individuals. Study findings and constraints: Naive CD4 clonotypes were shared across a few donors at about 5.3%. It was the non-shared clonotypes that had lower generation probabilities than clonotypes shared by all four donors. Donor clonotype sharing was expected to depend on sequencing depth.

Profiling relied on immunoSEQ multiplex PCR, and the TCRdb table lists in-frame clones only, not all of them. The table lists millions of clones, about 95% of them singletons. CDR3 length: 15 amino acids. Germline V gives CDR1 SGDLS, CDR2 YYNGEE. V was shortened by 4 bases and J by 0 bases, with 12 bases between the two germline ends. Naive CD8 cells were CD45RO-negative, positively selected for CCR7, excluding terminally differentiated effector memory CD45RA+ cells. About this clone itself: Antigen: not known.

The sequence was collected from a man in his late teens or twenties in good health. The J gene is TRBJ2-3, the V gene TRBV9; the D gene is possibly TRBD2 (6 bases). Material for sequencing was naive CD8+ T cells sorted from blood. The DNA of the CDR3 is TGTGCCAGCAGCACCATAGCGGTTAGCACAGATACGCAGTATTTT. Translation gives CASSTIAVSTDTQYF.